This TCR beta chain is drawn from a study of blood T cell repertoires in COVID-19 (dated by TCRdb to the early 2020s). Study-wide context: Collaborator samples came from the United States, Italy and Spain and covered acute and convalescent phases of COVID-19. The samples were drawn from the first 160 participants of the ongoing ImmuneRACE study and from 1,254 subjects provided by 6 global collaborators. The prospective study material was composed of cDNA or gDNA derived from T cells, B-cell-depleted T cells, or PBMCs. Subjects who had been exposed to COVID-19, were actively infected with it, or had recovered from it provided the deeply sampled blood TCRbeta repertoires that made up the dataset. Where available, HLA class I and class II types were taken from metadata supplied by the sample provider and were not determined by assay-based typing. Sample metadata almost always included a de-identified subject ID, COVID-19 status, age in years and sex. A freely available public database, intended as a resource for researchers studying the immune response to SARS-CoV-2, is where the repertoires were released. What the research found in general, with its limitations: Clinical and demographic metadata were provided uncurated, with the amount varying by source and participant.

TCRbeta CDR3 regions were amplified from genomic DNA using the immunoSEQ Assay, a bias-controlled multiplex PCR. The published analysis was carried out like this. The number of nucleated cells in each sample was estimated from the amplification of reference gene primers within the assay. To quantify the absolute abundance of each unique TCRbeta CDR3 rearrangement, sequence reads were collapsed and filtered. For each sample, productive Simpson clonality was calculated as the square root of Simpson's diversity index across productive rearrangements. Not all clones reach the TCRdb copy of this immuneACCESS table, which keeps in-frame sequences only. Checked studies attribute under half of the gap to unresolved V genes and leave the rest unexplained. V and J calls and clone size come straight from that table; D and trimming were deduced from the DNA. The sample contains roughly 63,000 clones, roughly four fifths of them found a single time. Clones ranked in the top ten supply roughly 27% of the sample.

As for this clone: There is no known antigen for this receptor. The record has no base qualities; no much larger clone is one base away.

Collaborating institutions collected whole blood in K2EDTA tubes following their own protocols. Collaborator samples were shipped for TCRbeta analysis as frozen whole blood, isolated PBMCs, or DNA extracted from either sample type. Sequenced: peripheral blood. This receptor was taken from a woman of 80 years or more with acute or convalescent COVID-19.

The CDR3 amino acid sequence is: CASSDGLASDTQYF. The DNA reads TGCGCCAGCAGCGATGGACTAGCGTCAGATACGCAGTATTTT. This chain joins TRBV5-1 to TRBJ2-3; 9 junctional bases match TRBD2. The CDR3 starts with the cysteine, ends with the phenylalanine, and has 14 residues. Left in the record is the CDR3 DNA by itself, 42 bases read in frame from the first base. Ends trimmed: V by 4 bases, J by 4 bases; bases unmatched to a gene: 4. CDR1 is given as SGHRS and CDR2 as YFSETQ, both from the germline V gene.